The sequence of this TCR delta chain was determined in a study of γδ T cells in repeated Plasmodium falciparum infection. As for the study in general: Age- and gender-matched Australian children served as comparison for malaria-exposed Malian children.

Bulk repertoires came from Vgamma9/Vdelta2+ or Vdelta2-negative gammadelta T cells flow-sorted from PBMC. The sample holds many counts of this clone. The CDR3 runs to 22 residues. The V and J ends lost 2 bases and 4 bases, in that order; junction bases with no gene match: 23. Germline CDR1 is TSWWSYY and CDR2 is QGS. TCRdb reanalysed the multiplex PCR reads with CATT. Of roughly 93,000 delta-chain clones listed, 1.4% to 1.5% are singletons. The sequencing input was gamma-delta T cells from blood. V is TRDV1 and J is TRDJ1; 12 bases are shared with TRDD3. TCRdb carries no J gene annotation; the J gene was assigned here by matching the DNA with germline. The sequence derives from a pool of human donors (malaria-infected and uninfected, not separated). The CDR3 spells CALGEGGPFRPRTGGYCDKLIF. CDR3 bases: TGTGCTCTTGGGGAAGGGGGACCATTCCGACCCCGTACTGGGGGATACTGCGATAAACTCATCTTT.